This T cell receptor beta chain stems from a study of control samples from healthy donors and cancer patients. V lost 0 bases and J lost 15; bases outside the gene matches: 16. From germline, CDR1 is LGHNA and CDR2 YSLEER. CDR3 size: 17 residues. The method was immunoSEQ multiplex PCR; TCRdb's version includes in-frame clones alone and lacks a portion of them. The table includes about 26,000 clones, 80% to 85% detected once. The TCR originated in a man aged 60 to 69 with colorectal cancer. Sequenced: PBMCs. The rearrangement links TRBV4-3 to TRBJ2-1; 11 positions match TRBD2. The CDR3 region is CASSQELRGSGGGRWFF. In DNA form, the CDR3 reads TGCGCCAGCAGCCAAGAGCTGCGGGGTAGCGGGGGGGGCCGGTGGTTCTTC.